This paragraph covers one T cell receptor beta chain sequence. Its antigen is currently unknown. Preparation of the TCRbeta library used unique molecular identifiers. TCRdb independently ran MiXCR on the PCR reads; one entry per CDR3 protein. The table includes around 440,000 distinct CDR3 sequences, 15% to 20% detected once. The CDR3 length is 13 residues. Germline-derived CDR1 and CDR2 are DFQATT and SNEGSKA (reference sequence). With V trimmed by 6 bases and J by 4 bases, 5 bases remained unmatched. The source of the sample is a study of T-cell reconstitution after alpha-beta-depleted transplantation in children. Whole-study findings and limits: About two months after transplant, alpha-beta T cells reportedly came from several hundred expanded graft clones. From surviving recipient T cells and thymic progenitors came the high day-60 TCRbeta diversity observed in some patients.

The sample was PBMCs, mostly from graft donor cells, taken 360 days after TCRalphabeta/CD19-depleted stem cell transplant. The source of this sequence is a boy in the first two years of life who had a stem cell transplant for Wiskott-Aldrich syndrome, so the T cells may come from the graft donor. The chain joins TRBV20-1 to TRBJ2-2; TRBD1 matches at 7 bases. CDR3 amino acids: CSAGDRLTGELFF. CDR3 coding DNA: TGCAGTGCGGGGGACAGACTCACCGGGGAGCTGTTTTTT.